The 2 T cell receptor beta chains in this list originate from one sample, sequenced in a study of T cell responses to AZD1222 COVID-19 vaccine (dated by TCRdb to 2020 to 2023). Libraries were built with the immunoSEQ multiplex PCR assay. As stored in TCRdb, this immuneACCESS dataset retains in-frame rearrangements with V and J assigned. A fraction of the clones does not appear; measured against another copy, unresolved V genes explain less than half of the discrepancy, and the remainder lacks a known reason. Across this sample there are 120,000 or so clones, with around 92% seen only once. The ten largest clonotypes hold about 1.1% of the sample. In the paper's terms, the time point label means: baseline before first vaccination. Material: peripheral blood, obtained on day 0 of AZD1222 vaccination. These receptors were obtained from an adult in good health.

V gene TRBV12-3 or TRBV12-4 combines with J gene TRBJ2-7; TRBD1 aligns across 9 bases. Germline trimming cut 3 bases from V and 5 bases from J; bases unmatched to any gene: 2. This CDR3 has 13 amino acids. CDR3 protein: CASSFRDRDEQYF. CDR3 nucleotides: TGTGCCAGCAGTTTCCGGGACAGGGACGAGCAGTACTTC.

This sequence joins TRBV5-6 and TRBJ2-3, with D uncertain. The germline gives CDR1 SGHDT, CDR2 YYEEEE. V dropped 1 base and J dropped 1 base, with 4 bases sitting between them. CDR3 length equals 13 residues. The CDR3 loop reads CASSLKGTDTQYF. Written as DNA, the CDR3 is TGTGCCAGCAGCTTGAAGGGCACAGATACGCAGTATTTT.